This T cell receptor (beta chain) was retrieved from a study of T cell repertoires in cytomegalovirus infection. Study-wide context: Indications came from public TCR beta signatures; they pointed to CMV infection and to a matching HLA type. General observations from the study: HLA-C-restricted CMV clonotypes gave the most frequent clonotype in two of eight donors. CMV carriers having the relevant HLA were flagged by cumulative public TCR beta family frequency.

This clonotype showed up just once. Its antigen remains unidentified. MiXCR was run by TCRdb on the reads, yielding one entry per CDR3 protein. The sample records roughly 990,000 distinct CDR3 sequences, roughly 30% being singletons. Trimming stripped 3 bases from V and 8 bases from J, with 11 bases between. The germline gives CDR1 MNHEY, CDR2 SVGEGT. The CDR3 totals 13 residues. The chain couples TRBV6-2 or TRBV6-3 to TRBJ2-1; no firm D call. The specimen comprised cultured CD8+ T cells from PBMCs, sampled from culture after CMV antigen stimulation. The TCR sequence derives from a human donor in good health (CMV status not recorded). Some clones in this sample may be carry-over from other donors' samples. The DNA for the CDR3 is TGTGCCAGCAGTTATGAAGACCGGCATGAGCAGTTCTTC. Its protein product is CASSYEDRHEQFF.